Following are 30 T cell receptor beta chains from one sample sequenced in a study of blood T cell repertoires in COVID-19 (dated by TCRdb to 2020 to 2021). Library construction relied on the immunoSEQ multiplex PCR assay. TCRdb limited this immuneACCESS table to in-frame rearrangements with V and J called. A share of clones is missing; checked studies link under half to unresolved V genes, and the rest is unexplained. In this sample the table shows 65,000 to 70,000 clones, around three quarters of which occur a single time. Roughly a quarter of the sample rests with the top ten. The specimen sequenced was peripheral blood. Receptors originate from a human donor in a cohort sampled during active COVID-19.

The gene calls are TRBV7-2 and TRBJ1-5, with D unclear. The CDR3 has 12 amino acids. Looked up from germline, CDR1 is SGHTA and CDR2 is FQGNSA. Trimming took off 3 bases at V and 5 bases at J, with 5 bases between the two ends. This chain's CDR3 is CASSFPDQPQHF. CDR3 nucleotide sequence: TGTGCCAGCAGCTTCCCCGATCAGCCCCAGCATTTT.

V is TRBV10-3 and J is TRBJ1-5, with D possibly being TRBD1 (6 bases). CDR3 length equals 15 residues. Trimming shortened V by 0 bases and J by 4 bases, and 10 bases separated the two germline ends. Germline CDR1 is ENHRY and CDR2 is SYGVKD. The DNA of the CDR3 is TGTGCCATCAGTGAGTCCGGGGGGGCGAATCAGCCCCAGCATTTT. The encoded protein is CAISESGGANQPQHF.

This clone has just one count. CDR3 sequence reads: CASSTTDRAEQYF. The CDR3 DNA sequence: TGTGCCAGCAGTACAACGGACAGGGCCGAGCAGTACTTC. The gene calls are TRBV6-5 and TRBJ2-7; 8 bases fit TRBD1. J lost 6 bases, V lost 5 bases, and 6 bases had no gene match. CDR1 and CDR2 (germline): MNHEY, SVGAGI. The CDR3 consists of 13 residues.

This chain uses TRBV25-1 with TRBJ2-2; a possible D gene is TRBD1 (5 bases). CDR1 is MGHDK, CDR2 SYGVNS, per germline. The CDR3 has 15 residues. V was trimmed by 5 bases and J by 3 bases, leaving 13 bases between them. In nucleotides, the CDR3 is TGTGCCAGCAGTCCAAAAGGGGTTTACACCGGGGAGCTGTTTTTT. Translated: CASSPKGVYTGELFF.

The chain carries TRBV4-1 and TRBJ1-4; TRBD1 aligns across 8 bases. After removal of 0 bases from V and 11 bases from J, the junction contained 2 bases not matched to a gene. Germline-derived CDR1 and CDR2 are MGHRA and YSYEKL. This CDR3 spans 13 amino acids. CDR3 in amino acids: CASSQDRTGKLFF. CDR3 DNA: TGCGCCAGCAGCCAAGATCGGACAGGGAAACTGTTTTTT.

This clone was observed a few times. V gene TRBV30 combines with J gene TRBJ1-1, with 8 positions matching TRBD1. The CDR3 is made up of 14 amino acids. Germline V gene lookup returns CDR1 GTSNPN and CDR2 SVGIG (reference sequence). After removal of 6 bases from V and 5 bases from J, the junction contained 11 bases not matched to a gene. DNA of the CDR3: TGTGCCTGTATTAAAGGACAGGGCGGAACTGAAGCTTTCTTT. Its translation: CACIKGQGGTEAFF.

The chain has TRBV6-1 and TRBJ1-2, with D tentatively TRBD1 (6 bases). CDR3 length equals 14 residues. Germline V gene lookup returns CDR1 MNHNS and CDR2 SASEGT. Between the trimmed V and J ends, which lost 2 bases and 3 bases, there was a span of 10 bases. In DNA form, the CDR3 reads TGTGCCAGCAGTGAACAGGGGTTGGACTATGGCTACACCTTC. Amino acids: CASSEQGLDYGYTF.

The chain joins TRBV7-8 to TRBJ1-5; 7 nucleotides agree with TRBD1. CDR3 size: 15 residues. J was trimmed by 4 bases and V by 3 bases; bases with no gene match: 6. Germline V CDR1 and CDR2: SGHVS, FQNEAQ. This CDR3 is CASSLGQTVNQPQHF. As DNA, the CDR3 is TGTGCCAGCAGCTTGGGACAGACAGTTAATCAGCCCCAGCATTTT.

J is TRBJ1-1 and V is TRBV4-2; tentatively, D is TRBD1 (6 bases). V lost 0 bases and J lost 9, with 20 bases in between. Germline V CDR1 and CDR2: LGHNA, YNFKEQ. CDR3 size: 16 residues. CDR3 sequence: CASSQDSAGRGRQAFF. As DNA, the CDR3 is TGTGCCAGCAGCCAAGATTCGGCCGGCAGGGGACGGCAAGCTTTCTTT.

In the case of this clone: The junction shows a germline mismatch at one end, possibly a read error. The V call is TRBV29-1, the J call TRBJ2-2; D remains unclear. The CDR3 is 13 amino acids. Looked up from germline, CDR1 is SQVTM and CDR2 is ANQGSEA. CDR3 region: CSVVVPNTGELFF. CDR3 in DNA: TGCAGCGTTGTAGTGCCGAATACCGGGGAGCTGTTTTTT.

This clone occurred once. Written as DNA, the CDR3 is TGTGCCAGCAGCTTGGATTTGGGGGGGGCTCGGGTCGAGCAGTACTTC. Its translation: CASSLDLGGARVEQYF. This rearrangement joins TRBV5-5 to TRBJ2-7, with a tentative D call TRBD2 (7 bases). The CDR3 sequence is 16 residues long. Trimming removed 0 bases at V and 6 bases at J, with 19 bases between. Germline V gene data show CDR1 as SGHKS and CDR2 as YYEKEE (reference sequence).

CDR3 sequence reads: CASRRDRNTEAFF. CDR3 coding DNA: TGTGCCAGCAGGAGGGACAGGAACACTGAAGCTTTCTTT. The rearrangement uses TRBV6-5 and TRBJ1-1; 7 bases line up with TRBD1. CDR1 and CDR2 from the germline V gene are MNHEY and SVGAGI. The CDR3 spans 13 residues. V trimming: 6 bases; J trimming: 1 base; junction bases outside the gene matches: 2.

V and J are TRBV6-5 and TRBJ2-1, with a weak D call TRBD1 (6 bases). The CDR3 sequence is 13 residues long. From germline, CDR1 is MNHEY and CDR2 SVGAGI. With 6 bases removed from V and 5 bases from J, the gap between germline ends came to 11 bases. The CDR3 here is CASRKTGNNEQFF. In DNA, the CDR3 is TGTGCCAGCAGGAAAACAGGGAACAATGAGCAGTTCTTC.

This CDR3 is CASTGDIYYNEQFF. In DNA, the CDR3 is TGTGCCAGCACCGGGGACATCTACTACAATGAGCAGTTCTTC. The chain is built from TRBV2 and TRBJ2-1, with D tentatively TRBD1 (6 bases). CDR3 length: 14 amino acids. V was clipped by 7 bases and J by 3 bases, with 13 bases between them. Germline CDR1 is SNHLY and CDR2 is FYNNEI.

The chain recombines TRBV5-6 with TRBJ1-4; D may be TRBD1 (6 bases). The germline V gene has CDR1 SGHDT and CDR2 YYEEEE. The CDR3 has 14 amino acids. V was trimmed by 2 bases and J by 8 bases, leaving 13 bases between them. The CDR3 nucleotides read TGTGCCAGCAGCTTAACAGGGTTAGGCGAAAAACTGTTTTTT. Its translation: CASSLTGLGEKLFF.

The rearrangement uses TRBV18 and TRBJ2-2; 9 bases match TRBD2. CDR3 length: 16 amino acids. Germline lookup yields CDR1 KGHSH and CDR2 LQKENI. V lost 4 bases to trimming and J lost 5 bases; unmatched junction nucleotides: 8. The CDR3 protein is CASSLSTSGGTGELFF. The CDR3 nucleotides read TGTGCCAGCTCACTTTCGACTAGCGGAGGTACCGGGGAGCTGTTTTTT.

V usage is TRBV7-2 and J usage is TRBJ2-7; possible D gene TRBD2, 5 bases. CDR1 is SGHTA, CDR2 FQGNSA, per germline. CDR3 length: 14 residues. Trimming pared 4 bases from V and 2 bases from J, leaving 12 bases between. CDR3 protein: CASSSRDRAYEQYF. The CDR3 DNA is TGTGCCAGCAGCTCCCGGGATCGCGCCTACGAGCAGTACTTC.

The V call is TRBV9, the J call TRBJ2-7; maybe TRBD1 (6 bases). V dropped 0 bases and J dropped 0 bases, with 10 bases sitting between them. The CDR3 consists of 15 residues. Germline assignment: CDR1 SGDLS and CDR2 YYNGEE. The CDR3 loop reads CASSVGGQSSYEQYF. The CDR3 DNA follows: TGTGCCAGCAGCGTAGGGGGGCAGAGCTCCTACGAGCAGTACTTC.

V gene TRBV5-4 combines with J gene TRBJ2-3, with TRBD2 as a possible D gene (5 bases). V lost 2 bases to trimming and J lost 2 bases, with 9 bases between them. Per germline, CDR1 SGHNT and CDR2 YYREEE (reference sequence). This CDR3 is built from 14 residues. Written as DNA, the CDR3 is TGTGCCAGCAGCTTCGGGGAGAACACAGATACGCAGTATTTT. Protein product: CASSFGENTDTQYF.

This rearrangement joins TRBV6-1 to TRBJ1-2; unclear D gene. The CDR3 length is 13 residues. Looked up from germline, CDR1 is MNHNS and CDR2 is SASEGT. Trimming left V 0 bases short and J 3 bases short, with 5 bases between. For the CDR3, the DNA is TGTGCCAGCAGTGAAGCCAGCGACTATGGCTACACCTTC. Amino acid sequence: CASSEASDYGYTF.

This chain connects TRBV6-5 to TRBJ2-7; tentative D call: TRBD1 (6 bases). V lost 6 bases and J lost 7, with 16 bases in between. Germline V lookup: CDR1 MNHEY, CDR2 SVGAGI. This CDR3 has 13 residues. Here the CDR3 reads CASRRGRGGEQYF. As DNA, the CDR3 is TGTGCCAGCAGGAGGGGGAGAGGGGGTGAGCAGTACTTC.

The chain carries TRBV28 and TRBJ2-5; D unclear. The germline CDR1 and CDR2 sequences are MDHEN and SYDVKM. This CDR3 is 13 amino acids long. The V and J ends lost 8 bases and 2 bases respectively, with 12 bases between them. DNA of the CDR3: TGTGCCAGCGGGCGACATGATCAAGAGACCCAGTACTTC. Translation gives CASGRHDQETQYF.

The chain joins TRBV29-1 to TRBJ2-7; 11 bases are shared with TRBD1. This CDR3 is built from 14 residues. From germline, CDR1 is SQVTM and CDR2 ANQGSEA. Trimming took 4 bases from V and 1 from J; bases not matched to a gene: 3. DNA for the CDR3: TGCAGCGTTGGTCGGGACAGGGGGTCCTACGAGCAGTACTTC. The encoded protein is CSVGRDRGSYEQYF.

The V and J genes are TRBV7-9 and TRBJ2-7; D remains unclear. CDR1 is SEHNR and CDR2 is FQNEAQ in the germline V gene (reference sequence). The V gene lost 1 base and the J gene lost 2 bases, with 9 bases spanning the gap. The length of the CDR3 is 14 residues. CDR3 loop: CASSLGQEPYEQYF. CDR3 coding DNA: TGTGCCAGCAGCTTAGGGCAGGAACCCTACGAGCAGTACTTC.

This clone was counted a single time. The V gene is TRBV7-2, the J gene TRBJ2-3, with TRBD2 identical over 9 bases. CDR1 and CDR2 (germline): SGHTA, FQGNSA. CDR3 size: 17 residues. The V gene end was trimmed by 1 base and the J gene end by 6 bases; junction bases not matched to a gene: 11. The CDR3 region is CASSLGLRLAARDTQYF. The CDR3 nucleotides read TGTGCCAGCAGCTTAGGTTTGAGACTAGCGGCACGGGATACGCAGTATTTT.

This clone was seen a handful of times. The chain joins TRBV4-3 to TRBJ2-7; D possibly corresponds to TRBD2 (5 bases). The CDR3 consists of 13 residues. Germline V CDR1 and CDR2: LGHNA, YSLEER. The ends were cut back, 0 bases at V and 3 bases at J, with 6 bases in the middle. CDR3 nucleotide sequence: TGCGCCAGCAGCCAAGAGGCGGGCTACGAGCAGTACTTC. Translated, it gives CASSQEAGYEQYF.

The V and J genes are TRBV6-5 and TRBJ2-4; D might be TRBD1 (5 bases). The CDR3 consists of 15 residues. V was pared by 2 bases and J by 1 base, with 9 bases between. Germline V lookup: CDR1 MNHEY, CDR2 SVGAGI. CDR3 DNA: TGTGCCAGCAGTTACACCAGGGTTGCCAAAAACATTCAGTACTTC. It specifies CASSYTRVAKNIQYF.

The gene calls are TRBV6-2 or TRBV6-3 and TRBJ2-5; 12 nucleotides line up with TRBD2. The CDR3 covers 15 residues. The junction had 1 base not matched to a gene; V was cut back by 0 bases and J by 5 bases. The germline V gene has CDR1 MNHEY and CDR2 SVGEGT. The CDR3 sequence is CASSYSTSGGETQYF. The CDR3, as DNA: TGTGCCAGCAGTTACTCGACTAGCGGGGGTGAGACCCAGTACTTC.

Only a few counts were recorded for this clone. The chain carries TRBV4-1 and TRBJ2-3; 8 bases map to TRBD2. Germline CDR1 MGHRA, CDR2 YSYEKL. V lost 4 bases to trimming and J lost 2 bases; unmatched junction nucleotides: 8. This CDR3 is 16 amino acids long. The CDR3 bases are TGCGCCAGCAGCCCAATCGGGACTAGTGCCACAGATACGCAGTATTTT. Its translation is CASSPIGTSATDTQYF.

The rearrangement uses TRBV7-2 and TRBJ1-1, with D possibly being TRBD1 (6 bases). CDR1 and CDR2 from the germline V gene are SGHTA and FQGNSA. V was cut by 6 bases and J by 6 bases, with 17 bases left in between. The CDR3 sequence is 14 residues long. Here the CDR3 reads CASRHSGESAEAFF. DNA for the CDR3: TGTGCCAGCAGGCACTCAGGGGAATCAGCTGAAGCTTTCTTT.